Listed below are T cell receptor beta chains from one sample, sequenced in a study of blood T cells in healthy people across ages. TCRdb re-analysed the 5' RACE reads in MiXCR, keeping a single row per CDR3 protein. The sample consists of roughly 700,000 distinct CDR3 sequences, 49% of them appearing once. Sequencing was performed on blood. These receptors originate from a woman aged 55 to 70 in good health. Each CDR3 is given with its conserved first and last residue. Fields, in order: D gene, V gene, J gene, clone size, CDR3 DNA, CDR3 protein. The D gene is left open where the match is weak. A row's size may be missing; if present it is once, few, many or a size class.

>.|TRBV2|TRBJ1-2|few
TGTGCCAGCAGTGGGACAGAGAGATATGGCTACACCTTC
CASSGTERYGYTF
>TRBD2|TRBV20-1|TRBJ2-5|.
TGCAGTGCTAGAGATAGTGGGAGGGTCCGAGAGACCCAGTACTTC
CSARDSGRVRETQYF
>.|TRBV6-1|TRBJ1-4|.
TGTGCCAGCAGTGGGGACTATGTTGAAAAACTGTTTTTT
CASSGDYVEKLFF
>TRBD2|TRBV27|TRBJ2-7|.
TGTGCCAGCGTGGGACTAGTACCCTACGAGCAGTACTTC
CASVGLVPYEQYF
>TRBD2|TRBV7-2|TRBJ2-2|many
TGTGCCAGCAGCCCGACTAGCGGCACCGGGGAGCTGTTTTTT
CASSPTSGTGELFF
>.|TRBV6-2/TRBV6-3|TRBJ2-3|once
TGTGCCAGCCGCCCGACCTCGGTTAGCACAGATACGCAGTATTTT
CASRPTSVSTDTQYF
>TRBD2|TRBV4-2|TRBJ2-2|.
TGTGCCAGCAGCCAAGTGCAGGCGGGAGGCAACACCGGGGAGCTGTTTTTT
CASSQVQAGGNTGELFF
>.|TRBV29-1|TRBJ2-7|many
TGCAGCGCGCGGGACGGATCCTACGAGCAGTACTTC
CSARDGSYEQYF
>TRBD2|TRBV7-2|TRBJ2-7|.
TGCGCCAGCAGCATACGGGGATGGGGACTAGGGATGTCCTACGAGCAGTACTTC
CASSIRGWGLGMSYEQYF
>.|TRBV18|TRBJ2-7|.
TGTGCCAGCGCATTAAAGGGAGACGAGCAGTACTTC
CASALKGDEQYF
>TRBD1|TRBV4-3|TRBJ2-7|.
TGCGCCAGCAGTCCTCGAACAGGGGGGCCCGGGCAGACCTACGAGCAGTACTTC
CASSPRTGGPGQTYEQYF
>.|TRBV18|TRBJ1-3|many
TGTGCCAGCGGCGCGGGAGGGATCTCTGGAAACACCATATATTTT
CASGAGGISGNTIYF
>TRBD1|TRBV28|TRBJ2-1|.
TGTGCCAGCAGGCCTCAACGTTGGACAGGGGACCCCTACAATGAGCAGTTCTTC
CASRPQRWTGDPYNEQFF
>.|TRBV12-3/TRBV12-4|TRBJ2-3|.
TGTGCCAGCAGTGGGACGAGCCTCACAGATACGCAGTATTTT
CASSGTSLTDTQYF
>.|TRBV12-3/TRBV12-4|TRBJ1-4|.
TGTGCCAGCAGTTTCAAATCCGGGGCAGTTAATGAAAAACTGTTTTTT
CASSFKSGAVNEKLFF
>TRBD2|TRBV27|TRBJ2-1|few
TGTGCCAGCAGTTTGCCCATACTAGCGGGAGTATACAATGAGCAGTTCTTC
CASSLPILAGVYNEQFF
>TRBD2|TRBV7-2|TRBJ2-7|few
TGTGCCAGCAGCCCACCCACCCAAGGGCGGGAGCGGTACTTC
CASSPPTQGRERYF
>TRBD1|TRBV28|TRBJ2-7|few
TGTGCCAGCAGTTTTATAGGGGGCACCCCCTACGAGCAGTACTTC
CASSFIGGTPYEQYF
>.|TRBV20-1|TRBJ2-3|few
TGCAGTGCTATCTCCCCCCAAGGAACAAGCACAGATACGCAGTATTTT
CSAISPQGTSTDTQYF
>.|TRBV28|TRBJ1-2|.
TGTGCCAGCAGGAGGGACACGCAGCGGGGCTACACCTTC
CASRRDTQRGYTF
>TRBD2|TRBV10-3|TRBJ2-1|.
TGTGCCATCAGTGAAGGACTAGCGGGGGACAATGAGCAGTTCTTC
CAISEGLAGDNEQFF
>.|TRBV5-1|TRBJ1-2|.
TGCGCCGGCCGGACGGACCGCGGTAACTATGGCTACACCTTC
CAGRTDRGNYGYTF
>TRBD2|TRBV18|TRBJ2-2|.
TGTGCCAGCTCACCTCCTAGCGGGAGTTCTACCGGGGAGCTGTTTTTT
CASSPPSGSSTGELFF
>.|TRBV20-1|TRBJ2-7|few
TGCAGTGCTATAGACACCTACGAGCAGTACTTC
CSAIDTYEQYF
>.|TRBV7-3|TRBJ1-1|few
TGTGCCAGCAGCCCCCAAATGAACACTGAAGCTTTCTTT
CASSPQMNTEAFF
>.|TRBV12-3/TRBV12-4|TRBJ2-7|few
TGTGCCAGCAGTCCAGACCCCTATTCCACTTACGAGCAGTACTTC
CASSPDPYSTYEQYF
>.|TRBV6-6|TRBJ1-5|.
TGTGCCAGCAGCACCTCACGAGGGGGTCAGCCCCAGCATTTT
CASSTSRGGQPQHF
>TRBD1|TRBV6-2/TRBV6-3|TRBJ2-7|few
TGTGCCAGCACAGCTAGGGGACAGACCTACAATGAGCAGTACTTC
CASTARGQTYNEQYF
>.|TRBV29-1|TRBJ2-3|.
TGCAGCGTTGAAAGGGGCCAGGGTACAGATACGCAGTATTTT
CSVERGQGTDTQYF
>.|TRBV10-3|TRBJ2-7|.
TGTGCCATCAGTGAGTCTGTCGTCAATGAGCAGTACTTC
CAISESVVNEQYF
>.|TRBV20-1|TRBJ1-2|.
TGCAGTGCTAGAGATTTTGGCCAATTGGGAGGCTACACCTTC
CSARDFGQLGGYTF
>.|TRBV7-2|TRBJ1-4|.
TGTGCCAGCAGCTTACAGGCCTCTAATGGAAAACTGTTTTTT
CASSLQASNGKLFF
>TRBD2|TRBV2|TRBJ2-1|.
TGTGCCAGCAGTGATATGAGCGGGAGCCTCGCTGAGCAGTTCTTC
CASSDMSGSLAEQFF
>TRBD1|TRBV7-2|TRBJ2-7|.
TGTGCCAGCAGCTCCCAGGGGGAACTAGGGGTAAGAAACGAGCAGTACTTC
CASSSQGELGVRNEQYF
>TRBD1|TRBV11-2|TRBJ2-7|.
TGTGCCAGCAGCCCCTTCGCCGGGACAGGACTGCAGTACTTC
CASSPFAGTGLQYF
>.|TRBV20-1|TRBJ2-7|few
TGCAGTGCTGGGGCAGGGTCCTACGAGCAGTACTTC
CSAGAGSYEQYF
>TRBD1|TRBV20-1|TRBJ2-5|.
TGCAGTGCTAAAGGGACAGGCCAAAACCAAGAGACCCAGTACTTC
CSAKGTGQNQETQYF
>.|TRBV3-1|TRBJ1-1|.
TGTGCCAGCAGCCAAGGACCCTCGGCTTTCTTT
CASSQGPSAFF
>.|TRBV27|TRBJ1-6|.
TGTGCCAGCAGTTTTAGTGGGCTACGAAATTCACCCCTCCACTTT
CASSFSGLRNSPLHF
>TRBD2|TRBV10-3|TRBJ2-7|.
TGTGCCATCAGTGCGGGGGATGGGCGGGAGAGCTCCTACGAGCAGTACTTC
CAISAGDGRESSYEQYF
>.|TRBV29-1|TRBJ2-3|.
TGCAGCGTTCTTCGGGACCACACAGATACGCAGTATTTT
CSVLRDHTDTQYF
>.|TRBV12-3/TRBV12-4|TRBJ2-1|once
TGTGCCAGCAGTGAGGGATCACAATACAATGAGCAGTTCTTC
CASSEGSQYNEQFF
>.|TRBV6-1|TRBJ2-5|.
TGTGCCAGCACCAGGGACGGACAAGAGACCCAGTACTTC
CASTRDGQETQYF
>.|TRBV4-3|TRBJ1-2|few
TGCGCCAGCAGCCCCGGCGGGTCTCCTAACTATGGCTACACCTTC
CASSPGGSPNYGYTF
>TRBD2|TRBV15|TRBJ2-1|.
TGTGCCACCAGCAAGAGATCGGGCGCGGGAGGGAACAATGAGCAGTTCTTC
CATSKRSGAGGNNEQFF
>.|TRBV28|TRBJ1-1|.
TGTGCCAGCAGTTTAAACCGTCTCAATTCGGGGGGAGCTTTCTTT
CASSLNRLNSGGAFF